The clone carrying this T cell receptor beta chain is identified as medium-sized (0.01 to 0.1%) from frequency. What it recognizes is unknown. The sample originates from a study of cytomegalovirus exposure and HLA in healthy donors. Study-wide background: T cells numbering around 180 million yielded approximately 100 million unique TCR beta sequences in an earlier analysis.

Primers included in the PCR were 60 Vbeta and 13 Jbeta primers. The assay was immunoSEQ multiplex PCR, and TCRdb's table has in-frame clones only and misses some. The table lists some 30,000 clones. Per germline, CDR1 SQVTM and CDR2 ANQGSEA. Between the trimmed V and J ends, which lost 3 bases and 2 bases, there was a span of 7 bases. CDR3 length: 12 amino acids. Study-wide findings and caveats: Of the V segments, some could not be distinguished, including TRBV6-2 and TRBV6-3, and were excluded. Later on, an analysis found that several of the most significant clusters appeared to be linked to common viral pathogens, which included parvovirus B19. Later work showed greater clonal expansion in HLA-associated TCR beta chains than in equally common others.

Sequenced: PBMCs. The rearrangement uses TRBV29-1 and TRBJ2-5; weak D call: TRBD1 (6 bases). The TCR originated in a middle-aged woman in good health and CMV-seropositive. The CDR3 DNA is TGCAGCGTTGATACAGGGCAAGAGACCCAGTACTTC. As protein: CSVDTGQETQYF. The full variable domain, completed using reference TRBV29-1 and TRBJ2-5, is SAVISQKPSRDICQRGTSLTIQCQVDSQVTMMFWYRQQPGQSLTLIATANQGSEATYESGFVIDKFPISRPNLTFSTLTVSNMSPEDSSIYLCSVDTGQETQYFGPGTRLLVL.